This T cell receptor (beta chain) derives from a study of T cell changes during pregnancy in multiple sclerosis. Only in-frame clones appear in the TCRdb table, and some are missing; sequencing was by immunoSEQ multiplex PCR. The data contain about 38,000 clones, roughly 90% of them seen just once; the ten biggest clones take up approximately 5%. The CDR3 sequence is 13 residues long. Germline CDR1 reads MRHNA; CDR2 reads SNTAGT. V lost 4 bases, J lost 4 bases, and 8 bases lay in between. This clone was counted only a few times. This receptor was taken from a female donor with multiple sclerosis, enrolled in a pregnancy study. The chain carries TRBV6-4 and TRBJ1-5, with a tentative D call TRBD1 (6 bases). This sample comprised CD8+ T cells from peripheral blood mononuclear cells, obtained in the third trimester of pregnancy. The CDR3 DNA sequence: TGTGCCAGCAGTGCAGGGGCAAATCAGCCCCAGCATTTT. Protein: CASSAGANQPQHF.